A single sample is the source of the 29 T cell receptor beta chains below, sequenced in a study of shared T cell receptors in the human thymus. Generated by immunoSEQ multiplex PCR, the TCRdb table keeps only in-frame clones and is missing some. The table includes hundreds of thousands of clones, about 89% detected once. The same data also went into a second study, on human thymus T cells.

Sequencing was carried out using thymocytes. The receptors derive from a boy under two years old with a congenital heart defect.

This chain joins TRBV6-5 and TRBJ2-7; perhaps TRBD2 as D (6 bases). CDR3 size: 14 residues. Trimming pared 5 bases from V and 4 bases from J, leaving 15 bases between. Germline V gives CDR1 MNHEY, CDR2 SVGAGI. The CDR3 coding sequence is TGTGCCAGCAGTCACCTCGGGACTCCGTACGAGCAGTACTTC. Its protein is CASSHLGTPYEQYF.

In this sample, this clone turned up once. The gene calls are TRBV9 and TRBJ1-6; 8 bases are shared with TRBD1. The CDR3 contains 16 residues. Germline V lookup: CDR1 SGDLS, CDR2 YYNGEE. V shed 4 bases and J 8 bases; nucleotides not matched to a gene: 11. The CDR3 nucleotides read TGTGCCAGCAGCCGCGAAAGACAGGGGTACGATTCACCCCTCCACTTT. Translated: CASSRERQGYDSPLHF.

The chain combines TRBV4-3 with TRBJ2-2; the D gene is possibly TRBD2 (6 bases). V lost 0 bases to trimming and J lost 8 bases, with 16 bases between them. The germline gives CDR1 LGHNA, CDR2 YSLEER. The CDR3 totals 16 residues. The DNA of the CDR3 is TGCGCCAGCAGCCAAGATTTTTGGGACTCCTGGGGGGAGCTGTTTTTT. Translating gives CASSQDFWDSWGELFF.

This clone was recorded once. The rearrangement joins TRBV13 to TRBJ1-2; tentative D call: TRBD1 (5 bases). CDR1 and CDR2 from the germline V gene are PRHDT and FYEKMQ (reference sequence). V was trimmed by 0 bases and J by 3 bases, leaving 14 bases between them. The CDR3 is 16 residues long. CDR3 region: CASSLGLGPTHYGYTF. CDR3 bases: TGTGCCAGCAGCTTAGGGCTGGGGCCTACCCACTATGGCTACACCTTC. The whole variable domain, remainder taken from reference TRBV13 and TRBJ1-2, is AAGVIQSPRHLIKEKRETATLKCYPIPRHDTVYWYQQGPGQDPQFLISFYEKMQSDKGSIPDRFSAQQFSDYHSELNMSSLELGDSALYFCASSLGLGPTHYGYTFGSGTRLTVV.

CDR3 sequence (DNA): TGTGCCAGCAGCTTAAGCTTGGCGGGGGCGGGGTTGTACGAGCAGTACTTC. Translation gives CASSLSLAGAGLYEQYF. This chain connects TRBV7-2 to TRBJ2-7, with D possibly matching TRBD2 (7 bases). The germline V and J ends were trimmed by 2 bases and 4 bases, with 21 bases remaining between them. The CDR3 spans 17 residues. Per the germline V gene, CDR1 is SGHTA and CDR2 is FQGNSA.

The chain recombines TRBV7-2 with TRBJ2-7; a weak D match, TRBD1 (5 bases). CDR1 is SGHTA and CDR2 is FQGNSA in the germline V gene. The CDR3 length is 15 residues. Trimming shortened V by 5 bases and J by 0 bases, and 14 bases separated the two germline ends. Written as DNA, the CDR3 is TGTGCCAGCAGCCTCGGCCAAAGGGGCTCCTACGAGCAGTACTTC. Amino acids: CASSLGQRGSYEQYF.

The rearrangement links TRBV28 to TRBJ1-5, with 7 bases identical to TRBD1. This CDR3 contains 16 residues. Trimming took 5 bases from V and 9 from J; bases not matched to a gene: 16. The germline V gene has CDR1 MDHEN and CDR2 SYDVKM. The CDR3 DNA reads TGTGCCAGCAGTAAGTACAGGGGAGGTCAGGGTTGGCCCCAGCATTTT. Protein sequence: CASSKYRGGQGWPQHF.

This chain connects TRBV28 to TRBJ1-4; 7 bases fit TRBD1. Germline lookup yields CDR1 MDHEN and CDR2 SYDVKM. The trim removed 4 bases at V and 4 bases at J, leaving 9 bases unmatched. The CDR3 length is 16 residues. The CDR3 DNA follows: TGTGCCAGCAGTTGGGACAGTGGGGAAGTTAATGAAAAACTGTTTTTT. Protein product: CASSWDSGEVNEKLFF. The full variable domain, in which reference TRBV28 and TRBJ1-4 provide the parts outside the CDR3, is DVKVTQSSRYLVKRTGEKVFLECVQDMDHENMFWYRQDPGLGLRLIYFSYDVKMKEKGDIPEGYSVSREKKERFSLILESASTNQTSMYLCASSWDSGEVNEKLFFGSGTQLSVL.

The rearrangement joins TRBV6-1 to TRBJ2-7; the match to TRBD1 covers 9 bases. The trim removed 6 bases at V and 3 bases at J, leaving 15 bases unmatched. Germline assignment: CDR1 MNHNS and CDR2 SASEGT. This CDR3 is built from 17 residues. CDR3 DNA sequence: TGTGCCAGCAGCGAAATCCCAAAGGGACAGGGTAGCTACGAGCAGTACTTC. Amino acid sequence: CASSEIPKGQGSYEQYF.

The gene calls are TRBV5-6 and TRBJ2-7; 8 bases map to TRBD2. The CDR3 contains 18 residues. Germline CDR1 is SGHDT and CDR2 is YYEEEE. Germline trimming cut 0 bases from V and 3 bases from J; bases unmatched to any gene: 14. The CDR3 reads CASSLDSSGARNLYEQYF. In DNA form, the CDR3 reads TGTGCCAGCAGCTTGGATAGTAGCGGGGCCCGGAACCTCTACGAGCAGTACTTC. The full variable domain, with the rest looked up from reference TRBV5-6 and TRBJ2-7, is DAGVTQSPTHLIKTRGQQVTLRCSPKSGHDTVSWYQQALGQGPQFIFQYYEEEERQRGNFPDRFSGHQFPNYSSELNVNALLLGDSALYLCASSLDSSGARNLYEQYFGPGTRLTVT.

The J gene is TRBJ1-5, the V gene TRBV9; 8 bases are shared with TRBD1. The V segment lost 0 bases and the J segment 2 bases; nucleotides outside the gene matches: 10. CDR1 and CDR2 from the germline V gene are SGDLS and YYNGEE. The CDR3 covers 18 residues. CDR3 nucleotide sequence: TGTGCCAGCAGCGTAGACCGGCAGGGGGCGAACGGCAATCAGCCCCAGCATTTT. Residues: CASSVDRQGANGNQPQHF.

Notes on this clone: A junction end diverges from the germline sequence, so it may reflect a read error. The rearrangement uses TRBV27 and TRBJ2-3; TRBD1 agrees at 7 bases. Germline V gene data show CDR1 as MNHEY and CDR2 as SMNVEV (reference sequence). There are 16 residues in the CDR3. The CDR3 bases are TGTGCCAGCAGCTTATCCGGGACAGCAAAACCGGATACGCAGTATTTT. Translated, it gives CASSLSGTAKPDTQYF.

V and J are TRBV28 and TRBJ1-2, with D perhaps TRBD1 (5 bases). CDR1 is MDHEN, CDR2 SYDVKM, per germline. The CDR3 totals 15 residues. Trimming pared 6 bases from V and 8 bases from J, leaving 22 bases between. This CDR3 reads CASRTAMGGGFGYTF. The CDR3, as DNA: TGTGCCAGCAGGACAGCCATGGGTGGGGGGTTCGGCTACACCTTC.

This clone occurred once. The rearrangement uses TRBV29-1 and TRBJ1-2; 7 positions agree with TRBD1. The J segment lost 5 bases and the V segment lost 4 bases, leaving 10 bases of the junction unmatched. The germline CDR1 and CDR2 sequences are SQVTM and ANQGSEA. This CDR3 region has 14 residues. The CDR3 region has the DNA TGCAGCGTTGGACAGGGAACGTCGGAATATGGCTACACCTTC. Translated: CSVGQGTSEYGYTF.

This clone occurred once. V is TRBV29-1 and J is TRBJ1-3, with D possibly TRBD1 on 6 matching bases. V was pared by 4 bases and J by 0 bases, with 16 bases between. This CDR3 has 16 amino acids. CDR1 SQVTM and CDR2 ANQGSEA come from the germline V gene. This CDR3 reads CSVGAGASDSGNTIYF. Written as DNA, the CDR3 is TGCAGCGTTGGGGCAGGGGCGTCGGACTCTGGAAACACCATATATTTT. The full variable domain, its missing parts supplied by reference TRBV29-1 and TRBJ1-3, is SAVISQKPSRDICQRGTSLTIQCQVDSQVTMMFWYRQQPGQSLTLIATANQGSEATYESGFVIDKFPISRPNLTFSTLTVSNMSPEDSSIYLCSVGAGASDSGNTIYFGEGSWLTVV.

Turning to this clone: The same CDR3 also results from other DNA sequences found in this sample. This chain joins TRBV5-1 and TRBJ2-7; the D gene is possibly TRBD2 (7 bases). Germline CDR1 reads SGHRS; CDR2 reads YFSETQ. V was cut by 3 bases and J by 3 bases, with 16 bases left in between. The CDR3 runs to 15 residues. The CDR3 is CASSSHGGQYYEQYF. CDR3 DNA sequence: TGCGCCAGCAGCTCCCACGGGGGGCAGTACTACGAGCAGTACTTC.

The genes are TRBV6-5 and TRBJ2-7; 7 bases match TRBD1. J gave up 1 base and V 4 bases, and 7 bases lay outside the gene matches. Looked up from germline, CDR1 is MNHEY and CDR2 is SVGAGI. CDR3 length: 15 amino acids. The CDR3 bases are TGTGCCAGCAGTTCGGGACAGCGGAAGTCCTACGAGCAGTACTTC. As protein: CASSSGQRKSYEQYF.

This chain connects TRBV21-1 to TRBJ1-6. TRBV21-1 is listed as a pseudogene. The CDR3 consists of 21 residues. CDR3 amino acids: CASIPPFTRGRSSSYNSPLHF. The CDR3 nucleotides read TGTGCCAGCATCCCACCATTTACCCGGGGTAGATCCAGCTCCTATAATTCACCCCTCCACTTT.

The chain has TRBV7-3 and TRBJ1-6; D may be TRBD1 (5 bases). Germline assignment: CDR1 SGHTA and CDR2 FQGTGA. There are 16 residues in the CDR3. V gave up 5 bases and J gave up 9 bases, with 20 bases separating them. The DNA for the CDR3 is TGTGCCAGCAGCCGACGCTCCCCAGGGTTAGGTTCACCCCTCCACTTT. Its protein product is CASSRRSPGLGSPLHF.

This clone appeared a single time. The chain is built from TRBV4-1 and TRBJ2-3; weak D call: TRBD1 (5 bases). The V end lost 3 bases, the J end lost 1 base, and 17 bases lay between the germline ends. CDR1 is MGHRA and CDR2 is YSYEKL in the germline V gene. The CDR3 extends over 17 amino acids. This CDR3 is CASSHVSGPACTDTQYF. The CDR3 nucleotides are TGCGCCAGCAGCCACGTATCAGGGCCAGCCTGCACAGATACGCAGTATTTT.

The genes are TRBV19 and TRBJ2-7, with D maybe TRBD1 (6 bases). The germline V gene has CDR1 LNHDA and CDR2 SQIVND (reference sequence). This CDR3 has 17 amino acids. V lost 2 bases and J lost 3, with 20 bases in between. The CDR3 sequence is CASSIRAADRFHYEQYF. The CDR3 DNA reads TGTGCCAGTAGTATAAGAGCGGCGGACAGATTCCACTACGAGCAGTACTTC.

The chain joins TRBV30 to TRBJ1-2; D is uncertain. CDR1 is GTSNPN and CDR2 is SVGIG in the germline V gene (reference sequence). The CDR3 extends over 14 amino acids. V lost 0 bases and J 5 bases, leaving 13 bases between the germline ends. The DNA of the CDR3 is TGTGCCTGGAGTGTAAGGAGGGTACGGTATGGCTACACCTTC. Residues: CAWSVRRVRYGYTF. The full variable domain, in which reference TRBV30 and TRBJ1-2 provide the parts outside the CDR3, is SQTIHQWPATLVQPVGSPLSLECTVEGTSNPNLYWYRQAAGRGLQLLFYSVGIGQISSEVPQNLSASRPQDRQFILSSKKLLLSDSGFYLCAWSVRRVRYGYTFGSGTRLTVV.

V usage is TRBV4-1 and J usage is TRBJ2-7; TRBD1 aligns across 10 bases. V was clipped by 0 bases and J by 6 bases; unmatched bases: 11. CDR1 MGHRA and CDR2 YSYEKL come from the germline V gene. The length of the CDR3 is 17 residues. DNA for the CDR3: TGCGCCAGCAGCCAAGATTCGGCCGGGACAGGGGACATCGAGCAGTACTTC. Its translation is CASSQDSAGTGDIEQYF.

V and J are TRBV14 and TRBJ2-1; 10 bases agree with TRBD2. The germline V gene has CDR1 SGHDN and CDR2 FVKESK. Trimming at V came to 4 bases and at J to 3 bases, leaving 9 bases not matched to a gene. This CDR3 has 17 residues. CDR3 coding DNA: TGTGCCAGCAGCCCCACCCTAGCGGGAGCCTTCTACAATGAGCAGTTCTTC. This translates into CASSPTLAGAFYNEQFF.

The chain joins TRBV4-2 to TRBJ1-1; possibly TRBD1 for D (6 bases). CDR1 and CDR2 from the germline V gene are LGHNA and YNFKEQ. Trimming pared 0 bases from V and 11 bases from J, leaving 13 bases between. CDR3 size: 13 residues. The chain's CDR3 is CASSQEGGTRAFF. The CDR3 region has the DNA TGTGCCAGCAGCCAAGAAGGGGGAACTAGGGCTTTCTTT.

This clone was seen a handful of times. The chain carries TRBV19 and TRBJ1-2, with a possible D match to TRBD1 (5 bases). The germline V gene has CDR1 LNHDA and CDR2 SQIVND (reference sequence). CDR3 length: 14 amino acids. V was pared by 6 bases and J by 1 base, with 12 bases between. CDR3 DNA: TGTGCCAGTAGGACCAGGGTGGGTAACTATGGCTACACCTTC. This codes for CASRTRVGNYGYTF.

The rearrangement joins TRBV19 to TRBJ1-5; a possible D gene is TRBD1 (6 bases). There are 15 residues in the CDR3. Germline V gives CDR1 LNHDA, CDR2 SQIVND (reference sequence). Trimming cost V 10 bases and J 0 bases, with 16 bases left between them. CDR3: CATKGGNSSNQPQHF. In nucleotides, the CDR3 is TGTGCCACCAAAGGGGGAAACTCTAGCAATCAGCCCCAGCATTTT.

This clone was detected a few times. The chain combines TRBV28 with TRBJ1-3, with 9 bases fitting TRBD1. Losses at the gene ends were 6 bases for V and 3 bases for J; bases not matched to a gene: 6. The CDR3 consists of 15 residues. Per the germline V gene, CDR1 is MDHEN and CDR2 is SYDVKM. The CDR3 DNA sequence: TGTGCCAGCAGAAGCTGGGACAGGGTTGGAAACACCATATATTTT. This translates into CASRSWDRVGNTIYF.

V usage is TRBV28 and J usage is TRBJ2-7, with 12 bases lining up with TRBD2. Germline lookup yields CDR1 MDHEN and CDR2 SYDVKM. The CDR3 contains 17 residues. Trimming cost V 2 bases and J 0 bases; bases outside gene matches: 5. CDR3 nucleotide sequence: TGTGCCAGCAGTTTAACGACTAGCGGGGGACTCTCCTACGAGCAGTACTTC. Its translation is CASSLTTSGGLSYEQYF.